The present entry profiles one T cell receptor beta chain with its context. As yet, its antigen is unknown. Assay: immunoSEQ multiplex PCR; the TCRdb copy retains only in-frame clones and omits some. The sample consists of 130,000 to 150,000 clones, 80% to 95% of them appearing once. This CDR3 spans 16 amino acids. Germline-derived CDR1 and CDR2 are SGHDT and YYEEEE. J was trimmed by 2 bases and V by 3 bases; bases with no gene match: 9. The data belong to a study of graft-versus-host responses after intestinal transplantation. Study summary: Tacrolimus plus steroids were given to all recipients for about three years, preceded by anti-thymocyte globulin induction.

Here the sequenced sample was unstimulated CD4+ T cells sorted from spleen or lymph node cells, taken before intestinal transplant. This sequence joins TRBV5-6 and TRBJ2-3, with TRBD2 matching 7 bases. This TCR was sampled from a human donor who received an intestinal transplant. CDR3 sequence reads: CASSSRSGRYTDTQYF. DNA of the CDR3: TGTGCCAGCAGCTCGAGATCCGGGAGGTACACAGATACGCAGTATTTT.